The T cell receptor (beta chain) described here comes from a study of PD-1 blockade in classical Hodgkin lymphoma. Regarding the study as a whole: Differences between repertoires have undefined causes, possibly disease activity or prior therapy.

As for time point: newly diagnosed, previously untreated cHL patient sample. This clone occurred a few times. Its cognate antigen is unknown. CDR1 and CDR2 (germline): MNHEY, SVGAGI. The CDR3 has 14 amino acids. The ends were cut back, 5 bases at V and 5 bases at J, with 15 bases in the middle. Assay: immunoSEQ multiplex PCR; the TCRdb copy retains only in-frame clones and omits some. The sample has 7,000 to 8,500 clones, around 81% seen once. Sequenced sample: peripheral blood mononuclear cells (PBMCs). This sequence originates from a human donor with classical Hodgkin lymphoma. The rearrangement uses TRBV6-5 and TRBJ2-5; perhaps TRBD1 as D (6 bases). For the CDR3, the DNA is TGTGCCAGCAGTCCCACAGGGACGGGGGAGACCCAGTACTTC. This gives the protein CASSPTGTGETQYF.